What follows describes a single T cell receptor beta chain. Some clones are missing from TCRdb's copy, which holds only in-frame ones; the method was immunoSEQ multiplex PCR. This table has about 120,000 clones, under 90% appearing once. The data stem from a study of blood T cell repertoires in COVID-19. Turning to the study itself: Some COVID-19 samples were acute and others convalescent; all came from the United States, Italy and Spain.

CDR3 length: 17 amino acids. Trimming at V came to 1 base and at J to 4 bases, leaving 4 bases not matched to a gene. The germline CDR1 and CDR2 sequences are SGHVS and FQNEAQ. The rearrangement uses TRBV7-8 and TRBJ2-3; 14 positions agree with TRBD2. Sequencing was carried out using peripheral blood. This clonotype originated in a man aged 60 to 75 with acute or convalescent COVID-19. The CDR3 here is CASSLGLAGGPADTQYF. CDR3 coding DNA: TGTGCCAGCAGCTTAGGACTAGCGGGAGGGCCTGCAGATACGCAGTATTTT.